The 6 T cell receptor beta chains listed next were all sequenced from one sample in a study of graft-versus-host responses after intestinal transplantation. Their specific antigens are unknown. Assay used: immunoSEQ multiplex PCR; TCRdb lists only in-frame clones, some missing. This table holds about 92,000 clones, approximately 90% found once. Sequences were derived from unstimulated CD8+ T cells sorted from spleen or lymph node cells, sampled before intestinal transplant. These receptors all stem from a human donor who received an intestinal transplant.

This clone was seen more than once but under ten times. The V call is TRBV5-6, the J call TRBJ2-7, with D perhaps given as TRBD1 or TRBD2 (5 bases each). This CDR3 has 14 residues. Germline V gene lookup returns CDR1 SGHDT and CDR2 YYEEEE. Between the trimmed V and J ends, which lost 7 bases and 3 bases, there was a span of 17 bases. The CDR3 nucleotides are TGTGCCAGCCGCAGTTCCAGGGAGATCTACGAGCAGTACTTC. This translates into CASRSSREIYEQYF. Full variable domain (outside the CDR3, taken from reference TRBV5-6 and TRBJ2-7): DAGVTQSPTHLIKTRGQQVTLRCSPKSGHDTVSWYQQALGQGPQFIFQYYEEEERQRGNFPDRFSGHQFPNYSSELNVNALLLGDSALYLCASRSSREIYEQYFGPGTRLTVT.

The chain uses TRBV28 and TRBJ2-7; 7 bases align to TRBD2. The CDR3 sequence is 19 residues long. The J segment lost 1 base and the V segment lost 5 bases, leaving 20 bases of the junction unmatched. CDR1 and CDR2 (germline): MDHEN, SYDVKM. CDR3 protein: CASSPRPFQTSTTSYEQYF. As DNA, the CDR3 is TGTGCCAGCAGTCCCCGGCCATTTCAGACTAGCACAACATCCTACGAGCAGTACTTC.

In this sample, this clone turned up once. This chain's CDR3 is CASSPTGYAEAFF. The CDR3 DNA is TGTGCCAGCAGTCCGACAGGGTACGCTGAAGCTTTCTTT. The V and J genes are TRBV25-1 and TRBJ1-1; 7 bases align to TRBD1. CDR3 length: 13 amino acids. Germline CDR1 MGHDK, CDR2 SYGVNS. V trimming: 5 bases; J trimming: 6 bases; junction bases outside the gene matches: 6.

The chain joins TRBV7-3 to TRBJ1-6; D is uncertain. Trimming shortened V by 1 base and J by 0 bases, and 7 bases separated the two germline ends. This CDR3 comprises 16 residues. The germline V gene encodes CDR1 SGHTA and CDR2 FQGTGA. CDR3 in DNA: TGTGCCAGCAGCTTAAACGGGGACTCCTATAATTCACCCCTCCACTTT. Its translation: CASSLNGDSYNSPLHF.

The chain links TRBV9 to TRBJ2-7, with 13 bases lining up with TRBD2. Per the germline V gene, CDR1 is SGDLS and CDR2 is YYNGEE. The CDR3 totals 15 residues. V lost 4 bases and J lost 5; bases outside the gene matches: 6. The CDR3 DNA follows: TGTGCCAGCAGCCCCGAAGGACTAGCGGGGGACGAGCAGTACTTC. Protein product: CASSPEGLAGDEQYF. Based on the CDR3 plus reference TRBV9 and TRBJ2-7, the full variable domain is DSGVTQTPKHLITATGQRVTLRCSPRSGDLSVYWYQQSLDQGLQFLIQYYNGEERAKGNILERFSAQQFPDLHSELNLSSLELGDSALYFCASSPEGLAGDEQYFGPGTRLTVT.

The rearrangement uses TRBV7-3 and TRBJ2-7, with D possibly being TRBD2 (6 bases). The CDR3 sequence is 14 residues long. V lost 2 bases to trimming and J lost 6 bases, with 14 bases between them. The germline gives CDR1 SGHTA, CDR2 FQGTGA. For the CDR3, the DNA is TGTGCCAGCAGCTTAGCCGTAGCGGCGTGCGAGCAGTACTTC. Protein: CASSLAVAACEQYF.